This T cell receptor (beta chain) stems from a study of cytomegalovirus exposure and HLA in healthy donors. This clone has more than one count but fewer than ten. The PCR made use of 60 Vbeta and 13 Jbeta primers. The protocol was immunoSEQ multiplex PCR, while the TCRdb copy is restricted to in-frame clones and leaves out a portion. The repertoire holds roughly 140,000 clones, about 73% seen once, with 2.5% to 3.5% in the top ten. Germline V gene sequence: CDR1 SGDLS, CDR2 YYNGEE. The CDR3 is 14 amino acids. Trimming at V came to 4 bases and at J to 6 bases, leaving 9 bases not matched to a gene. This clonotype was obtained from a man aged 35 to 55 in good health and CMV-seropositive. What was sequenced was PBMCs. The V and J genes are TRBV9 and TRBJ2-7, with 8 bases fitting TRBD1. For the CDR3, the DNA is TGTGCCAGCAGCCCGCAGGGGGCGGCGAGCGAGCAGTACTTC. Translating it yields CASSPQGAASEQYF.